These 15 T cell receptor beta chains came from one sample sequenced in a study of T cell changes during pregnancy in multiple sclerosis (dated by TCRdb to about 2019). Receptors were amplified or captured by the immunoSEQ multiplex PCR assay. Held by TCRdb, this immuneACCESS table contains in-frame sequences only and omits some clones. Under half of the omission traces to an unresolved V gene where checked; the cause of the rest is unknown. The sample yields 70,000 to 100,000 clones; 90% to 95% were counted once. The top ten hold 2% to 2.5% of the sample. Source: peripheral blood, taken in the third trimester of pregnancy. All receptors derive from a female donor with multiple sclerosis, enrolled in a pregnancy study.

The CDR3 DNA follows: TGTGCCAGCAGCCGACAGGGGCCCAACGAGCAGTACTTC. This encodes CASSRQGPNEQYF. V usage is TRBV6-5 and J usage is TRBJ2-7; 8 nucleotides line up with TRBD1. Germline CDR1 MNHEY, CDR2 SVGAGI. This CDR3 has 13 amino acids. After removal of 6 bases from V and 5 bases from J, the junction contained 6 bases not matched to a gene.

The chain couples TRBV19 to TRBJ1-5; 9 bases match TRBD1. V dropped 5 bases and J dropped 3; count of bases not matched to a gene: 11. Germline values: CDR1 LNHDA, CDR2 SQIVND (reference sequence). The CDR3 loop spans 17 amino acids. CDR3 protein: CASSFAGTGILNQPQHF. CDR3 bases: TGTGCCAGTAGTTTTGCCGGGACAGGGATCCTCAATCAGCCCCAGCATTTT.

The chain joins TRBV11-2 to TRBJ2-4, with D tentatively TRBD2 (5 bases). CDR3 size: 18 residues. Germline V CDR1 and CDR2: SGHAT, FQNNGV. V was shortened by 2 bases and J by 0 bases, with 17 bases between the two germline ends. The CDR3 nucleotides read TGTGCCAGCAGCTTAAGCCCCGGAGGACCGGGAGCCAAAAACATTCAGTACTTC. This encodes CASSLSPGGPGAKNIQYF.

The chain uses TRBV9 and TRBJ2-7, with TRBD2 matching 8 bases. Germline V lookup: CDR1 SGDLS, CDR2 YYNGEE. The junction had 9 bases not matched to a gene; V was cut back by 4 bases and J by 3 bases. The CDR3 loop spans 15 amino acids. In DNA, the CDR3 is TGTGCCAGCAGCCGGGAGGGCCTCCAGGGCTACGAGCAGTACTTC. This codes for CASSREGLQGYEQYF.

The genes are TRBV19 and TRBJ2-3; 8 positions agree with TRBD1. Trimming at V came to 7 bases and at J to 5 bases, leaving 5 bases not matched to a gene. Germline CDR1 LNHDA, CDR2 SQIVND (reference sequence). The CDR3 length is 13 residues. The DNA for the CDR3 is TGTGCCAGTAACAGGGGGGCTGAAGATACGCAGTATTTT. It encodes CASNRGAEDTQYF.

The chain couples TRBV2 to TRBJ2-7; possible D gene TRBD2, 5 bases. Between the trimmed V and J ends, which lost 7 bases and 2 bases, there was a span of 15 bases. Germline-derived CDR1 and CDR2 are SNHLY and FYNNEI. CDR3 length: 14 amino acids. The CDR3 loop is CASNQRALAYEQYF. As DNA, the CDR3 is TGTGCCAGCAATCAGAGGGCCCTGGCCTACGAGCAGTACTTC.

This clone has only a few counts. V usage is TRBV6-5 and J usage is TRBJ2-7; 12 positions match TRBD1. Germline lookup yields CDR1 MNHEY and CDR2 SVGAGI. V was pared by 5 bases and J by 8 bases, with 4 bases of the junction left unmatched. This CDR3 is built from 13 residues. This CDR3 is CASSGTGGVKQYF. The DNA of the CDR3 is TGTGCCAGCAGTGGGACAGGGGGCGTAAAGCAGTACTTC.

The CDR3 DNA reads TGTGCCAGCAGCTTAGTAGTCGGAGGCCGGGAGACCCAGTACTTC. Translation gives CASSLVVGGRETQYF. V and J are TRBV7-2 and TRBJ2-5; a possible D gene is TRBD2 (5 bases). CDR1 and CDR2 (germline): SGHTA, FQGNSA. V was cut by 1 base and J by 5 bases, with 14 bases left in between. This CDR3 spans 15 amino acids. The whole variable domain, filled in from reference TRBV7-2 and TRBJ2-5, reads GAGVSQSPSNKVTEKGKDVELRCDPISGHTALYWYRQSLGQGLEFLIYFQGNSAPDKSGLPSDRFSAERTGGSVSTLTIQRTQQEDSAVYLCASSLVVGGRETQYFGPGTRLLVL.

The J gene is TRBJ2-7, the V gene TRBV6-1; 7 bases match TRBD2. This CDR3 is 14 amino acids long. Trimming removed 0 bases from V and 4 bases from J; junction bases left unmatched: 3. CDR1 is MNHNS, CDR2 SASEGT, per germline. CDR3 nucleotide sequence: TGTGCCAGCAGTGAAGCGGGAGGGCGGTACGAGCAGTACTTC. This sequence encodes CASSEAGGRYEQYF.

The chain has TRBV10-3 and TRBJ2-7, with a tentative D call TRBD2 (5 bases). The length of the CDR3 is 13 residues. In germline, CDR1 is ENHRY, CDR2 SYGVKD. Trimming left V 11 bases short and J 0 bases short, with 14 bases between. The CDR3 here is CASREIPSYEQYF. The CDR3, as DNA: TGTGCCTCCCGGGAAATTCCCTCCTACGAGCAGTACTTC.

This chain uses TRBV15 with TRBJ2-1; 8 nucleotides agree with TRBD1. From germline, CDR1 is LNHNV and CDR2 YYDKDF (reference sequence). The CDR3 has 17 residues. The ends lost 5 bases at V and 7 bases at J; junction bases unmatched: 16. CDR3 nucleotides: TGTGCCACCAGCCGCCCCCGCGGGCAGGGGGCTTGGAATGAGCAGTTCTTC. Encoded protein: CATSRPRGQGAWNEQFF.

The CDR3 region has the DNA TGTGCCAGCAGCGTGCGGGGGGCCGGATTCGACGAGCAGTACTTC. Translation gives CASSVRGAGFDEQYF. The chain carries TRBV21-1 and TRBJ2-7; the table gives TRBD2 as D, unverified against the DNA. TRBV21-1 is an annotated pseudogene. The CDR3 consists of 15 residues.

J is TRBJ2-2 and V is TRBV12-1; TRBD1 was called by the table and not checked on the DNA. TRBV12-1 is annotated as a pseudogene. The CDR3 loop spans 13 amino acids. This CDR3 reads CASGTGNTGELFF. The CDR3, as DNA: TGTGCCAGCGGGACAGGAAACACCGGGGAGCTGTTTTTT.

The CDR3 nucleotides are TGTGCCAGCTCACCACGGGACAACCAAATCTATGGCTACACCTTC. Residues: CASSPRDNQIYGYTF. The genes are TRBV18 and TRBJ1-2; D is possibly TRBD1 (6 bases). This CDR3 has 15 residues. V lost 1 base, J lost 4 bases, and 13 bases lay in between. The germline gives CDR1 KGHSH, CDR2 LQKENI.

J is TRBJ1-2 and V is TRBV28, with 12 positions matching TRBD1. Germline V lookup: CDR1 MDHEN, CDR2 SYDVKM. Trimming cost V 5 bases and J 8 bases; bases outside gene matches: 9. The CDR3 spans 15 residues. The CDR3: CASSPGTGGQEGYTF. DNA for the CDR3: TGTGCCAGCAGTCCCGGGACAGGGGGCCAGGAAGGCTACACCTTC.